This T cell receptor beta chain was recorded in a study of shared clonotypes between healthy human individuals (dated by TCRdb to the early 2020s). As for the study more broadly: A couple of women and a few men aged 18 to 49 years were included in the cohort. The study deeply sequenced blood TCR repertoires of five healthy adults to estimate repertoire size and the extent of clonotype sharing between individuals. Leukapheresis yielded between about 0.9 and 9.5 billion PBMCs per donor. Different laboratories and diverse techniques were used to prepare libraries and sequence TCR repertoires, to increase sequencing depth and limit assay-specific biases. Per donor, three plates each were used for CD4 naive and CD4 memory, two for CD8 naive, and one for CD8 memory.

CD8 naive samples were CD45RO-negative cells positively selected for CCR7, giving a CD45RA+CCR7+ population that excluded TemRA cells. Donors were healthy HIV-negative adults with no recently reported acute infections or vaccinations. Every donor was a Caucasian adult living in Nashville, Tennessee, USA. After blood collection by leukapheresis, PBMCs were isolated using Ficoll-Histopaque density gradient centrifugation and then cryopreserved in the vapor phase of liquid nitrogen. Purity and quantity of every magnetically sorted T cell population were checked by analytical flow cytometry. Genomic DNA was isolated from each sorted fraction and quantified by UV absorbance on a Nanodrop 2000c. About this clone: The specificity of this receptor is unknown. The sample holds no much larger clone one base away, and base qualities are not on file.

Using the deep immunoSEQ assay, TCR CDR3 regions were amplified from genomic DNA by multiplex PCR. Extracted genomic DNA from each cell subset was spread evenly across all wells of several immunoSEQ 96-well plates, with each plate serving as a replicate. Each replicate PCR for sorted subsets received 150 to 250 ng genomic DNA, equal to about 30,000 T cell genomes. Purified libraries were measured with a Qubit 3.0 fluorometer, size-checked on a Bioanalyzer 2100, and measured again with the KAPA Library Quantification kit. Every immunoSEQ 96-well plate was sequenced on a separate single-read 150-cycle Illumina NextSeq 550 flow cell. The study's own analysis went as follows. Because only junctional sequences without quality scores were contained in the immunoSEQ output, filtering matching that applied to full-length reads could not be performed. To assign V/J genes and CDR3, sequences were annotated using PyIR, a Python wrapper for IgBLAST v1.9, with IMGT germline references. Reads were filtered out if the reads had weak V/J assignments (E-value above 1e-6), no CDR3, stop codons, out-of-frame junctions, or ambiguous translated residues. V3J clonotypes were defined as sequences sharing an identical inferred V gene, J gene, and CDR3 amino acid sequence. Percentage overlap between repertoires was calculated by dividing the number of shared unique clonotypes by the size of the smaller repertoire. Repertoire richness was assessed with RTK rarefaction, the Chao1 estimator, and Recon v2.1 estimates of unobserved clonotypes. OLGA was used to compute generation probabilities for all TCRbeta clonotypes that the gDNA method yielded from four donors. As stored in TCRdb, this immuneACCESS dataset retains in-frame rearrangements with V and J assigned. A fraction of the clones does not appear; measured against another copy, unresolved V genes explain less than half of the discrepancy, and the remainder lacks a known reason. D and trimming were read from the DNA, whereas the V and J calls and clone size are those reported in that table. The sample yields around 550,000 clones; approximately 95% were counted once. The top ten constitute approximately 0.11% of the sample.

V sheds 3 bases and J sheds 1 base, leaving 13 bases between their ends. From the germline V gene, CDR1 is SQVTM and CDR2 is ANQGSEA. The CDR3 measures 14 amino acids from cysteine to phenylalanine. The kept DNA is CDR3 alone, 42 bases in frame from the first base. General study outcomes and caveats: Sampling was restricted to blood, and TCR repertoires in tissue are likely to differ from TCR repertoires in blood. Incomplete sequencing was indicated by rarefaction of sorted-subset datasets, despite the large sequencing depth. About 5% of naive CD4, roughly 3.5% of naive CD8, about 2.5% of memory CD4, and 0.4% of memory CD8 clonotypes were shared across a few donors. Naive subsets generally had larger estimated clonotype richness than memory subsets. Pairwise subsampling indicated that sequencing depth was expected to affect the degree of clonotype sharing among donors. Compared with non-shared clonotypes, clonotypes shared by all four sorted-subset donors had higher generation probabilities. Because the study included only a small number of donors, the genetic and exposure-history diversity represented was limited.

The sample comprised naive CD8+ T cells sorted from blood. The label giving this sample's cell subset or site can be read as: CD45RA+CCR7+. The TCR comes from a woman aged 25 to 39 in good health. The rearranged segments are TRBV29-1 and TRBJ2-7; a tentative D match to TRBD2 spans 5 bases. The nucleotide sequence reads TGCAGCGTTGACAAGGGCGAGGGTTCCTACGAGCAGTACTTC. This is translated as CSVDKGEGSYEQYF.